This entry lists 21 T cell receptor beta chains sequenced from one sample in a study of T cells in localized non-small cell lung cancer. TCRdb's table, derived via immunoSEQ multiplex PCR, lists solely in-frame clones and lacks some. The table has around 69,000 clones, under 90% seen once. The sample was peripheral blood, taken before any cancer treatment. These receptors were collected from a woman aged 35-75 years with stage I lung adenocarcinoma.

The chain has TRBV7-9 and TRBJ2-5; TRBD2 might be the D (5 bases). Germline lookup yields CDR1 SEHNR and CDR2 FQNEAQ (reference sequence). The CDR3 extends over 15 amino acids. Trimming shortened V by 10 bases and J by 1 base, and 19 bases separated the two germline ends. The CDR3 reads CAIRFGVALQETQYF. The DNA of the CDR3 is TGTGCCATCCGATTCGGGGTAGCGCTCCAAGAGACCCAGTACTTC.

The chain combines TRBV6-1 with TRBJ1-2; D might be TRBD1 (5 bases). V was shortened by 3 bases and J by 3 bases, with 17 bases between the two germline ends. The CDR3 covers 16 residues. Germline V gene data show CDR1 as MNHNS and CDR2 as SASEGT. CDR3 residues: CASSDPRGVFDYGYTF. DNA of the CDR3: TGTGCCAGCAGTGACCCCAGAGGGGTGTTCGACTATGGCTACACCTTC.

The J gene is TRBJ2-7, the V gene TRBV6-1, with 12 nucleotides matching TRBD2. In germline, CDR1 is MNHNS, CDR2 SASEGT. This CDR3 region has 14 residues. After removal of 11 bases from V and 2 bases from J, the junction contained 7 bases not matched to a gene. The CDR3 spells CAGGRTSGTYEQYF. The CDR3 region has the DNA TGTGCCGGGGGTAGGACTAGCGGGACCTACGAGCAGTACTTC.

CDR3 in DNA: TGCAGCGTTGCCCGGGACAGGGCTGCCAATGAGCAGTTCTTC. Protein: CSVARDRAANEQFF. This sequence joins TRBV29-1 and TRBJ2-1, with 9 bases identical to TRBD1. The germline V gene has CDR1 SQVTM and CDR2 ANQGSEA. With V trimmed by 4 bases and J by 6 bases, 7 bases remained unmatched. This CDR3 comprises 14 residues.

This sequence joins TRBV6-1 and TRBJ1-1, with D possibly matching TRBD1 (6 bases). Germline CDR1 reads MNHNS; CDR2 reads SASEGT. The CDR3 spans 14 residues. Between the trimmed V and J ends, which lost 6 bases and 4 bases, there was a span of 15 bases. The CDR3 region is CASSVMLTGTEAFF. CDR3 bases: TGTGCCAGCAGCGTTATGTTGACAGGCACTGAAGCTTTCTTT.

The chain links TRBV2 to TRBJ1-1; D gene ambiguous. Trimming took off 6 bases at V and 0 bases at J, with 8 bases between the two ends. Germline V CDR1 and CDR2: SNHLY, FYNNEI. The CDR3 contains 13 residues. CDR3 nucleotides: TGTGCCAGCAGCCCAGATATGAACACTGAAGCTTTCTTT. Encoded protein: CASSPDMNTEAFF.

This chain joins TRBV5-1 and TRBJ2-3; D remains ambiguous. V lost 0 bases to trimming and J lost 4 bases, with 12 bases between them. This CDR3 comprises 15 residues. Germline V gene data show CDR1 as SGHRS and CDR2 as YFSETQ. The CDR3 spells CASSLGVARADTQYF. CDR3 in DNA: TGCGCCAGCAGCTTGGGGGTCGCCCGGGCAGATACGCAGTATTTT.

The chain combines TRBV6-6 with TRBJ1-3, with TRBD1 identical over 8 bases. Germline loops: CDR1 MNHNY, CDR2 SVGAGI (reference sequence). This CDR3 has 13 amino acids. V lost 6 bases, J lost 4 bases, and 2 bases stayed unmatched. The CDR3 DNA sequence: TGTGCCAGCAGGGGGACAGGAGGAAACACCATATATTTT. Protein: CASRGTGGNTIYF.

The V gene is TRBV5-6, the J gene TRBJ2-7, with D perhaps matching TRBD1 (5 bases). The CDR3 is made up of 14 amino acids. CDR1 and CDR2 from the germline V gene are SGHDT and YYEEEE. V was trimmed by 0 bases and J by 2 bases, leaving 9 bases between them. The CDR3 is CASSLGGPTYEQYF. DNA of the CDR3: TGTGCCAGCAGCTTGGGGGGCCCAACCTACGAGCAGTACTTC.

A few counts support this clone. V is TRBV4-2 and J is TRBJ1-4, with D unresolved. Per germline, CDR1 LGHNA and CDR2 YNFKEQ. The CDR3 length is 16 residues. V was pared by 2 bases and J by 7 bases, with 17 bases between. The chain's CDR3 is CASSQSSSYYGEKLFF. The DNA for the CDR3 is TGTGCCAGCAGCCAATCCTCTAGCTACTACGGTGAAAAACTGTTTTTT.

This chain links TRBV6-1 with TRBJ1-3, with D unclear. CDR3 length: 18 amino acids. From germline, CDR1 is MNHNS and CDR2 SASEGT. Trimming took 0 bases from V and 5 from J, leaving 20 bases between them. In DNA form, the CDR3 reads TGTGCCAGCAGTGAAGCGAAAAATTTATTGGGCAGTAGAAACACCATATATTTT. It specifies CASSEAKNLLGSRNTIYF.

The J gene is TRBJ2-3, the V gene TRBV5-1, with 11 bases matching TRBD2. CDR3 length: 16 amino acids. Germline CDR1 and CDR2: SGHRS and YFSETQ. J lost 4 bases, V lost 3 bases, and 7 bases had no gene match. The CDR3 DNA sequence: TGCGCCAGCAGCTCAGCCGGGACTAGCGGATCAGATACGCAGTATTTT. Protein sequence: CASSSAGTSGSDTQYF.

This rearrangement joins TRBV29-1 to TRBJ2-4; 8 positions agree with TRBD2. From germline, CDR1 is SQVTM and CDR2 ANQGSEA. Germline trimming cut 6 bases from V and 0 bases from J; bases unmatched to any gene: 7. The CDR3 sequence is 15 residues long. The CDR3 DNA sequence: TGCAGCGTCCGGGGGGGTCCGATAGCCAAAAACATTCAGTACTTC. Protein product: CSVRGGPIAKNIQYF.

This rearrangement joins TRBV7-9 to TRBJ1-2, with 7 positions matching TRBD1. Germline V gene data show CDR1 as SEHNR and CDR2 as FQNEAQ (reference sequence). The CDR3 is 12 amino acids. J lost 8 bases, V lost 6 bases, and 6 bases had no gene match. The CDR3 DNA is TGTGCCAGCAGATTGGGAGGGGGCGGCTACACCTTC. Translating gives CASRLGGGGYTF. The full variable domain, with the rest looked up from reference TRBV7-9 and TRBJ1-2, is DTGVSQNPRHKITKRGQNVTFRCDPISEHNRLYWYRQTLGQGPEFLTYFQNEAQLEKSRLLSDRFSAERPKGSFSTLEIQRTEQGDSAMYLCASRLGGGGYTFGSGTRLTVV.

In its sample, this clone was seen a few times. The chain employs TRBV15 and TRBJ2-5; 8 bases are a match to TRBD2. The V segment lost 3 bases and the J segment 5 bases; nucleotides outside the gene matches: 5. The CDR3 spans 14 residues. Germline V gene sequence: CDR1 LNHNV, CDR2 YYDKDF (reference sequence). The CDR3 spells CATSSGGAGETQYF. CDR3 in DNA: TGTGCCACCAGCAGCGGGGGGGCCGGGGAGACCCAGTACTTC.

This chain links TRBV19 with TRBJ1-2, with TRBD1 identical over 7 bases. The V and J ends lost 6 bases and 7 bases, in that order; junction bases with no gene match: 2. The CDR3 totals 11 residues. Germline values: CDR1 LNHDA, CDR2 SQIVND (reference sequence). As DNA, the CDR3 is TGTGCCAGTAGAGACAGGGTTGGCTACACCTTC. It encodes CASRDRVGYTF.

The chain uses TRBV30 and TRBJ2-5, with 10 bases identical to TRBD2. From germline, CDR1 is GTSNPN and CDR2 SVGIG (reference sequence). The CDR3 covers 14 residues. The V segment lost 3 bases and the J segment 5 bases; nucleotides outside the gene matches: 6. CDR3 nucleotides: TGTGCCTGGAGCCCCCTAGCGGGAGAGGAGACCCAGTACTTC. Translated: CAWSPLAGEETQYF.

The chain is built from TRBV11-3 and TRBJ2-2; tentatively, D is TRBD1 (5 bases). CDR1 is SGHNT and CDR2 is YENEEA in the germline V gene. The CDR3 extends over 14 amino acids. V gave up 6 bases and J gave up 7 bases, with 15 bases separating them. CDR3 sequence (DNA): TGTGCCAGCAGACCCCCAGGGTCCCACGGGGAGCTGTTTTTT. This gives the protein CASRPPGSHGELFF.

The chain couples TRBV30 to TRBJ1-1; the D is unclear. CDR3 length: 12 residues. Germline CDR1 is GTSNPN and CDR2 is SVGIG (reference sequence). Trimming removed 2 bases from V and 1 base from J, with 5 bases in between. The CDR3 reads CAWSPTNTEAFF. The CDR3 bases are TGTGCCTGGAGTCCCACGAACACTGAAGCTTTCTTT.

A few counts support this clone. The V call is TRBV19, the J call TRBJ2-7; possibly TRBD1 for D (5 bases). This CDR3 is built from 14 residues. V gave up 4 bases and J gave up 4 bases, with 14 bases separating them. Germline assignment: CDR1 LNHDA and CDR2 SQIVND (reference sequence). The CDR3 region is CASSTPWTPYEQYF. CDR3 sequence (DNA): TGTGCCAGTAGTACCCCGTGGACACCGTACGAGCAGTACTTC. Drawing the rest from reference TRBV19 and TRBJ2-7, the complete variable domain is DGGITQSPKYLFRKEGQNVTLSCEQNLNHDAMYWYRQDPGQGLRLIYYSQIVNDFQKGDIAEGYSVSREKKESFPLTVTSAQKNPTAFYLCASSTPWTPYEQYFGPGTRLTVT.

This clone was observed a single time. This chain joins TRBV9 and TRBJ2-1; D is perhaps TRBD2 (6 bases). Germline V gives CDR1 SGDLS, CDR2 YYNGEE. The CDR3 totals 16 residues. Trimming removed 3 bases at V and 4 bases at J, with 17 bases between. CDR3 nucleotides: TGTGCCAGCAGCGCCCAATCCGGGAGCTGGTACAATGAGCAGTTCTTC. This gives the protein CASSAQSGSWYNEQFF.